This record concerns one T cell receptor (beta chain) sequence. The sample comes from a study of T-cell memory formation after mild COVID-19. TCRdb fed the 5' RACE reads into MiXCR, producing one record per CDR3 protein. This table holds roughly 450,000 distinct CDR3 sequences, roughly 18% found once. Trimming cost V 5 bases and J 4 bases, with 18 bases left between them. CDR3 size: 16 residues. Germline CDR1 LNHNV, CDR2 YYDKDF (reference sequence). The sample was PBMCs or a T cell subset sorted from them (not recorded which). This clonotype was sampled from an adult woman who had mild COVID-19 (a few samples of this study predate the infection). Cell type and time point are not known. The chain is built from TRBV15 and TRBJ2-1; D is undetermined. CDR3 DNA: TGTGCCACCAGCGTAATTGCTGGCGGAGTTTACAATGAGCAGTTCTTC. It specifies CATSVIAGGVYNEQFF.